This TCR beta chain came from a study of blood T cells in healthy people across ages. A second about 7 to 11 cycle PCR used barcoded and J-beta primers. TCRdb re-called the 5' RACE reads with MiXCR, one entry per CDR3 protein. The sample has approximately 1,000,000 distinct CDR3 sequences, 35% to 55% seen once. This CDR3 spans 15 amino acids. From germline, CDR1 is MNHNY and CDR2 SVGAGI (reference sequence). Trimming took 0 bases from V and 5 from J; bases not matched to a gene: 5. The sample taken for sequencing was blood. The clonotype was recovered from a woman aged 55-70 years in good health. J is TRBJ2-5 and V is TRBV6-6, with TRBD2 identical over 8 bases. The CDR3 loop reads CASSYSQGGRETQYF. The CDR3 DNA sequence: TGTGCCAGCAGTTACTCGCAGGGCGGGAGGGAGACCCAGTACTTC.